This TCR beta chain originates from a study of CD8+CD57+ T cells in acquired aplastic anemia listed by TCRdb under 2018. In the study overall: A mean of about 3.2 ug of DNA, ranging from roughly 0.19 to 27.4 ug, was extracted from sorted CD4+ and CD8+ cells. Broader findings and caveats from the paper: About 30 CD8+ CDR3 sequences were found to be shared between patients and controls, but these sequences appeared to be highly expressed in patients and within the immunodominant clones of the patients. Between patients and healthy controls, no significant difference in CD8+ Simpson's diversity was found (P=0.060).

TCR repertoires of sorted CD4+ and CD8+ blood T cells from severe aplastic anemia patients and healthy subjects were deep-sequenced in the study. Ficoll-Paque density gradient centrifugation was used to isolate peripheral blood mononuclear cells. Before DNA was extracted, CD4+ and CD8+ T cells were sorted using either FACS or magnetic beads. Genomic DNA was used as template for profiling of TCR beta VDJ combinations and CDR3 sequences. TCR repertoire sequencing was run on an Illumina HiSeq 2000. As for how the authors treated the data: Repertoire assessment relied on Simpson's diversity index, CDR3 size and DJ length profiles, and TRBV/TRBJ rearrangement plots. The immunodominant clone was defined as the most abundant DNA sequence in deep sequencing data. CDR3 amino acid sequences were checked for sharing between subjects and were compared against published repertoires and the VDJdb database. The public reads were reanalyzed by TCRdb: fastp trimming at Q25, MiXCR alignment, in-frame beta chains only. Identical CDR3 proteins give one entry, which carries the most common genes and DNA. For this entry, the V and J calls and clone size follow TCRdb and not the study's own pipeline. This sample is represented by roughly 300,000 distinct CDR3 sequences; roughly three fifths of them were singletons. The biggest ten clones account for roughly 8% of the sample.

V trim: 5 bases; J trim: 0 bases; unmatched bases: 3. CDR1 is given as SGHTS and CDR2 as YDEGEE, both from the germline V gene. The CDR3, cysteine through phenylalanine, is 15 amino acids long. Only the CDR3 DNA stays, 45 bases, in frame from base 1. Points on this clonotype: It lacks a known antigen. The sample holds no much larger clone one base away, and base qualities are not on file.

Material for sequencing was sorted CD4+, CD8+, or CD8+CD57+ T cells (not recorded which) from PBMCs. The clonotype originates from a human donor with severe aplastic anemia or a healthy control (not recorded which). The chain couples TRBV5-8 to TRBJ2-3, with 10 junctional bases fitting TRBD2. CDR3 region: CASRVAGGSTDTQYF. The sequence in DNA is TGTGCCAGCAGGGTAGCGGGGGGCAGCACAGATACGCAGTATTTT.